Presented here are 24 T cell receptor beta chains from one specimen sequenced in a study of CD8 T cells in Susac syndrome. Random hexamers were used to reverse transcribe an amount of 0.5 to 1 ug RNA. TCRdb recomputed calls from the immunoSEQ multiplex PCR reads with MiXCR, one row per CDR3 protein. The sample lists approximately 200,000 distinct CDR3 sequences, around 90% occurring once. The sample consisted of CD8+ T cells from PBMCs. The receptors were gathered from a human donor with multiple sclerosis.

This rearrangement joins TRBV7-8 to TRBJ1-4; D might be TRBD1 (6 bases). CDR1 and CDR2 (germline): SGHVS, FQNEAQ. This CDR3 is 15 amino acids long. V gave up 5 bases and J gave up 2 bases, with 12 bases separating them. The CDR3 reads CASSNRQETNEKLFF. The CDR3 nucleotides are TGTGCCAGCAGCAACCGACAGGAGACTAATGAAAAACTGTTTTTT.

The rearrangement joins TRBV29-1 to TRBJ1-1, with D possibly matching TRBD1 (5 bases). Germline V gene sequence: CDR1 SQVTM, CDR2 ANQGSEA. The CDR3 totals 11 residues. V lost 7 bases to trimming and J lost 8 bases, with 14 bases between them. The CDR3 protein is CSAEGRAEAFF. The CDR3 nucleotides read TGCAGCGCCGAGGGCAGGGCGGAAGCTTTCTTT. Drawing the rest from reference TRBV29-1 and TRBJ1-1, the complete variable domain is SAVISQKPSRDICQRGTSLTIQCQVDSQVTMMFWYRQQPGQSLTLIATANQGSEATYESGFVIDKFPISRPNLTFSTLTVSNMSPEDSSIYLCSAEGRAEAFFGQGTRLTVV.

The chain recombines TRBV27 with TRBJ1-2; tentative D call: TRBD1 (5 bases). Trimming shortened V by 8 bases and J by 2 bases, and 12 bases separated the two germline ends. CDR3 length equals 13 residues. The V gene's germline CDR1 is MNHEY and CDR2 SMNVEV (reference sequence). CDR3 sequence reads: CASRRGGNYGYTF. CDR3 DNA sequence: TGTGCCAGCCGGCGCGGGGGGAACTATGGCTACACCTTC.

V is TRBV7-2 and J is TRBJ1-1; no firm D call. From germline, CDR1 is SGHTA and CDR2 FQGNSA. This CDR3 has 13 amino acids. Trimming left V 0 bases short and J 5 bases short, with 7 bases between. This chain's CDR3 is CASSLAEGTEAFF. The CDR3 DNA reads TGTGCCAGCAGCTTAGCTGAAGGTACTGAAGCTTTCTTT.

The CDR3 DNA is TGTGCCACCAGTTCCCCTCGGGTTTTCCCTAGCTCCTACAATGAGCAGTTCTTC. This codes for CATSSPRVFPSSYNEQFF. The chain uses TRBV24-1 and TRBJ2-1; D is unresolved. Germline assignment: CDR1 KGHDR and CDR2 SFDVKD. V lost 6 bases and J 0 bases, leaving 20 bases between the germline ends. The CDR3 is 18 amino acids.

This sequence joins TRBV11-2 and TRBJ2-3; D uncertain. CDR3 size: 11 residues. Germline V lookup: CDR1 SGHAT, CDR2 FQNNGV. V lost 10 bases, J lost 5 bases, and 10 bases lay in between. DNA of the CDR3: TGTGCCACCACCCTTGGAGATACGCAGTATTTT. It specifies CATTLGDTQYF.

The gene calls are TRBV11-1 and TRBJ2-5, with TRBD2 identical over 12 bases. The V gene's germline CDR1 is SGHAT and CDR2 FQDESV (reference sequence). The CDR3 contains 20 residues. Trimming at V came to 1 base and at J to 5 bases, leaving 17 bases not matched to a gene. The CDR3 loop reads CASSLEMSPLAGGPMETQYF. The CDR3 DNA is TGTGCCAGCAGCTTAGAAATGTCCCCCCTAGCGGGAGGGCCGATGGAGACCCAGTACTTC.

The rearrangement uses TRBV14 and TRBJ1-6, with D unresolved. Germline loops: CDR1 SGHDN, CDR2 FVKESK. The CDR3 loop spans 13 amino acids. Between the trimmed V and J ends, which lost 2 bases and 8 bases, there was a span of 7 bases. The CDR3 spells CASSQFGYSPLHF. As DNA, the CDR3 is TGTGCCAGCAGCCAATTTGGGTATTCACCCCTCCACTTT.

The genes are TRBV29-1 and TRBJ2-2; a weak D match, TRBD1 (5 bases). The CDR3 sequence is 15 residues long. Trimming removed 0 bases at V and 5 bases at J, with 13 bases between. Germline values: CDR1 SQVTM, CDR2 ANQGSEA. CDR3 coding DNA: TGCAGCGTTGAAGACCCACGCAGGGCTACCGGGGAGCTGTTTTTT. The encoded protein is CSVEDPRRATGELFF.

This sequence joins TRBV3-1 and TRBJ2-7; the D gene is possibly TRBD2 (6 bases). The length of the CDR3 is 16 residues. Trimming pared 1 base from V and 3 bases from J, leaving 16 bases between. The V gene's germline CDR1 is LGHDT and CDR2 YNNKEL (reference sequence). The CDR3: CASSQGLRGTDYEQYF. DNA of the CDR3: TGTGCCAGCAGCCAAGGTCTCCGGGGGACCGACTACGAGCAGTACTTC.

V and J are TRBV6-1 and TRBJ2-7, with D tentatively TRBD1 (6 bases). V was pared by 7 bases and J by 0 bases, with 13 bases between. This CDR3 is 14 amino acids long. The germline V gene encodes CDR1 MNHNS and CDR2 SASEGT. CDR3 nucleotides: TGTGCCAGCACCGGACAGTATTACTCCTACGAGCAGTACTTC. Translating it yields CASTGQYYSYEQYF.

V usage is TRBV27 and J usage is TRBJ1-2, with D perhaps TRBD1 (5 bases). The ends were cut back, 2 bases at V and 3 bases at J, with 10 bases in the middle. CDR3 length: 14 amino acids. The germline V gene encodes CDR1 MNHEY and CDR2 SMNVEV (reference sequence). CDR3 sequence reads: CASSLNRHYYGYTF. The CDR3 nucleotides read TGTGCCAGCAGTTTAAACAGGCACTACTATGGCTACACCTTC.

This clonotype was seen just once. J is TRBJ2-3 and V is TRBV2, with 10 bases lining up with TRBD2. J lost 2 bases, V lost 5 bases, and 16 bases had no gene match. This CDR3 region has 19 residues. Looked up from germline, CDR1 is SNHLY and CDR2 is FYNNEI. CDR3 in amino acids: CASSNRLLTSGFHTDTQYF. The CDR3 bases are TGTGCCAGCAGTAACCGCCTTTTGACTAGCGGGTTTCACACAGATACGCAGTATTTT.

The chain recombines TRBV2 with TRBJ1-5; possible D gene TRBD1, 5 bases. V lost 5 bases to trimming and J lost 0 bases, with 8 bases between them. This CDR3 contains 14 residues. CDR1 and CDR2 from the germline V gene are SNHLY and FYNNEI. The CDR3 DNA reads as TGTGCCAGCAGTCGGGACGGTAGCAATCAGCCCCAGCATTTT. Protein: CASSRDGSNQPQHF.

The rearrangement links TRBV4-2 to TRBJ2-3; 8 positions match TRBD2. From germline, CDR1 is LGHNA and CDR2 YNFKEQ. The CDR3 is made up of 16 amino acids. The trim removed 4 bases at V and 2 bases at J, leaving 8 bases unmatched. CDR3 amino acids: CASSPVAGTVTDTQYF. CDR3 DNA: TGTGCCAGCAGCCCTGTAGCGGGGACGGTCACAGATACGCAGTATTTT.

The chain combines TRBV6-4 with TRBJ2-5; the match to TRBD2 covers 11 bases. Losses at the gene ends were 6 bases for V and 1 base for J; bases not matched to a gene: 10. The CDR3 contains 17 residues. Per the germline V gene, CDR1 is MRHNA and CDR2 is SNTAGT. The chain's CDR3 is CASSDPGLADTQETQYF. The DNA for the CDR3 is TGTGCCAGCAGCGATCCGGGACTAGCGGATACCCAAGAGACCCAGTACTTC.

The chain recombines TRBV19 with TRBJ2-4, with D possibly matching TRBD1 (5 bases). The germline V and J ends were trimmed by 5 bases and 8 bases, with 19 bases remaining between them. CDR3 length: 15 amino acids. CDR1 is LNHDA, CDR2 SQIVND, per germline (reference sequence). The CDR3 DNA reads TGTGCCAGTAGTGACCTTCGGGCCGAAGGGGACATTCAGTACTTC. This gives the protein CASSDLRAEGDIQYF.

The genes are TRBV15 and TRBJ1-5; D perhaps matches TRBD1 (5 bases). The CDR3 covers 16 residues. The V end lost 5 bases, the J end lost 6 bases, and 20 bases lay between the germline ends. Germline V gene data show CDR1 as LNHNV and CDR2 as YYDKDF (reference sequence). The CDR3 nucleotides are TGTGCCACCAGCGAGAGGACCGGGACTTGGAGTCAGCCCCAGCATTTT. Translated: CATSERTGTWSQPQHF.

In this sample, this clonotype turned up once. The chain links TRBV20-1 to TRBJ1-1; D not resolved. The CDR3 spans 17 residues. The germline V gene has CDR1 DFQATT and CDR2 SNEGSKA (reference sequence). V lost 0 bases and J 0 bases, leaving 17 bases between the germline ends. CDR3 sequence: CSARELSPRMLNTEAFF. In DNA form, the CDR3 reads TGCAGTGCTAGAGAACTGAGTCCGCGAATGCTGAACACTGAAGCTTTCTTT.

The gene calls are TRBV7-9 and TRBJ2-1; D is undetermined. The CDR3 sequence is 14 residues long. V dropped 7 bases and J dropped 2 bases, with 12 bases sitting between them. The germline V gene encodes CDR1 SEHNR and CDR2 FQNEAQ (reference sequence). CDR3 nucleotide sequence: TGTGCCAGCACACCTAAGGCCGCCTACAATGAGCAGTTCTTC. It is translated as CASTPKAAYNEQFF. Looking up the rest from reference TRBV7-9 and TRBJ2-1 gives the full variable domain: DTGVSQNPRHKITKRGQNVTFRCDPISEHNRLYWYRQTLGQGPEFLTYFQNEAQLEKSRLLSDRFSAERPKGSFSTLEIQRTEQGDSAMYLCASTPKAAYNEQFFGPGTRLTVL.

This chain connects TRBV6-1 to TRBJ1-5; possibly TRBD1 for D (5 bases). Germline CDR1 is MNHNS and CDR2 is SASEGT. This CDR3 spans 14 amino acids. Between the trimmed V and J ends, which lost 8 bases and 5 bases, there was a span of 16 bases. CDR3 residues: CASVETVFDQPQHF. CDR3 DNA sequence: TGTGCCAGCGTAGAGACAGTCTTTGATCAGCCCCAGCATTTT.

This rearrangement joins TRBV2 to TRBJ1-4; D not resolved. Trimming left V 0 bases short and J 8 bases short, with 7 bases between. The CDR3 length is 13 residues. Germline lookup yields CDR1 SNHLY and CDR2 FYNNEI. The CDR3 is CASSEAGSEKLFF. DNA for the CDR3: TGTGCCAGCAGTGAAGCAGGGAGCGAAAAACTGTTTTTT.

The rearrangement links TRBV6-5 to TRBJ1-1, with D uncertain. Germline values: CDR1 MNHEY, CDR2 SVGAGI. Trimming removed 2 bases from V and 1 base from J, with 8 bases in between. The length of the CDR3 is 14 residues. The CDR3 region is CASSYEGGNTEAFF. In DNA, the CDR3 is TGTGCCAGCAGTTACGAGGGTGGGAACACTGAAGCTTTCTTT.

There are a few counts of this clonotype. The chain joins TRBV7-2 to TRBJ2-7, with TRBD2 matching over 8 bases. The trim removed 7 bases at V and 4 bases at J, leaving 12 bases unmatched. CDR1 SGHTA and CDR2 FQGNSA come from the germline V gene. CDR3 length: 15 amino acids. In nucleotides, the CDR3 is TGTGCCAGCATACCCTTCAGCGGGAGTCCTTACGAGCAGTACTTC. The encoded protein is CASIPFSGSPYEQYF.